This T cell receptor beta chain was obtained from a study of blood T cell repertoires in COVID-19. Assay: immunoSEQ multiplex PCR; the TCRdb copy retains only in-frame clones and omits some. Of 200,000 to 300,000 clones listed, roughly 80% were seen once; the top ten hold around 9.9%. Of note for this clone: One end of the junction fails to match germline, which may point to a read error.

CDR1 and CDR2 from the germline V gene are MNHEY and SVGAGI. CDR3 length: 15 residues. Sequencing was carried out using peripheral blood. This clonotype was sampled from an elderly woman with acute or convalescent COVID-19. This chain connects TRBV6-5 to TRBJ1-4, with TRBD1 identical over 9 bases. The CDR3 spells CASSDSTGGHEKLFF. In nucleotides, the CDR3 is TGTGCCAGCAGTGACTCGACAGGGGGGCATGAAAAACTGTTTTTT.